The T cell receptor beta chain under discussion was sequenced for a study of blood T cell repertoires in COVID-19 (dated by TCRdb to 2018 to 2021). A note on the overall study: Collaborator samples came from the United States, Italy and Spain and covered acute and convalescent phases of COVID-19. The prospective study material was composed of cDNA or gDNA derived from T cells, B-cell-depleted T cells, or PBMCs. Subjects who had been exposed to COVID-19, were actively infected with it, or had recovered from it provided the deeply sampled blood TCRbeta repertoires that made up the dataset. The repertoires were released in a freely available public database meant as a resource for research on the immune response to SARS-CoV-2. The samples were drawn from two sources: the first 160 participants of the ongoing ImmuneRACE study, and about 1,300 subjects contributed by 6 global collaborators. Sample metadata almost always included a de-identified subject ID, COVID-19 status, age in years and sex. HLA class I and class II types, where available, came from metadata supplied by the sample provider rather than from assay-based typing. Paper-wide results and their limitations: How much clinical and demographic metadata was included differed by source and by participant, and the metadata was provided uncurated.

TCRbeta CDR3 regions were amplified from genomic DNA by means of the immunoSEQ Assay, a bias-controlled multiplex PCR. Per the original workflow: The number of nucleated cells in each sample was estimated from the amplification of reference gene primers within the assay. Sequence reads were collapsed and filtered to measure the absolute abundance of every unique TCRbeta CDR3 rearrangement. For each sample, productive Simpson clonality was calculated by taking the square root of Simpson's diversity index across productive rearrangements. What TCRdb holds here is the immuneACCESS table cut down to in-frame rearrangements. Part of the clones is not present; checked against another copy, under half of the missing clones reflect an unresolved V gene, and the others are unexplained. V, J and clone size derive from that table, while D and trimming were established from the DNA sequence. A total of some 110,000 clones appear in this sample, roughly 87% of them only once. The top ten clones comprise more than 4% of the sample.

This clone was observed a few times. What antigen it recognizes has not been identified. No base quality values were provided; no much bigger clone lies one nucleotide off. Taken from the germline V gene, the CDR1 and CDR2 loops are KGHDR and SFDVKD. From the cysteine up to the phenylalanine, the CDR3 has a length of 15 residues. The entry retains the CDR3 DNA only, 45 bases that are in frame from base 1. V and J lose 4 bases and 4 bases, and a span of 15 bases separates them. Each collaborating institution followed its own protocols to collect whole blood in K2EDTA tubes. For TCRbeta analysis, collaborator samples were shipped as frozen whole blood, as isolated PBMCs, or as DNA extracted from either sample type.

This receptor was identified in a man aged 45-60 years with acute or convalescent COVID-19. Sequencing was done on a sample of peripheral blood. The rearrangement combines TRBV24-1 with TRBJ1-2; perhaps TRBD1 is the D gene, with 5 bases matching. In nucleotides, the sequence is TGTGCCACCAGTGACCCCGCGGGGACCTCCTATGGCTACACCTTC. The encoded protein is CATSDPAGTSYGYTF.